The subject of this entry is one T cell receptor (beta chain). This sample was taken from a study of blood T cell repertoires in COVID-19. About the study: T cells, B-cell-depleted T cells, or PBMCs provided the cDNA or gDNA that served as material.

The assay was immunoSEQ multiplex PCR, and TCRdb's table has in-frame clones only and misses some. The sample has under 100,000 clones; approximately 87% are singletons. The sequenced sample was peripheral blood. This receptor was identified in a human donor in a cohort sampled during active COVID-19.

CDR3: CASSLGAGWEQQETQYF. Here the CDR3 DNA reads TGTGCCAGCAGCTTAGGAGCGGGGTGGGAACAGCAAGAGACCCAGTACTTC. This chain connects TRBV7-9 to TRBJ2-5; TRBD2 agrees at 7 bases. The ends lost 1 base at V and 2 bases at J; junction bases unmatched: 10. The germline V gene encodes CDR1 SEHNR and CDR2 FQNEAQ (reference sequence). CDR3 length: 17 amino acids.